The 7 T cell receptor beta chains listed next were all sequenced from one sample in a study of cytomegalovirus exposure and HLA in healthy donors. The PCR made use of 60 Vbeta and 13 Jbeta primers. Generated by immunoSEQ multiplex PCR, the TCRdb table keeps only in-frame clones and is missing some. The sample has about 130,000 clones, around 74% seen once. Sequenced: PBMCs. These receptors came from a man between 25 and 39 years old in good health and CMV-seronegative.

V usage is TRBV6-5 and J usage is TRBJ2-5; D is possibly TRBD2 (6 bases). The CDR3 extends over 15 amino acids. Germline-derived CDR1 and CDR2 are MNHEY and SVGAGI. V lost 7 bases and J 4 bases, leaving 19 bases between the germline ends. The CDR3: CASNPGLVRRETQYF. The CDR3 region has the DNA TGTGCCAGCAACCCGGGACTTGTAAGGAGAGAGACCCAGTACTTC.

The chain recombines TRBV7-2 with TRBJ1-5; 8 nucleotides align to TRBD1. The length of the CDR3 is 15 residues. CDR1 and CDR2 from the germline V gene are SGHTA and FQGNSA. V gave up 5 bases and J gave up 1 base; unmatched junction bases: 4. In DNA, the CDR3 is TGTGCCAGCAGCCGCGACAGGGGCAGCAATCAGCCCCAGCATTTT. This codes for CASSRDRGSNQPQHF.

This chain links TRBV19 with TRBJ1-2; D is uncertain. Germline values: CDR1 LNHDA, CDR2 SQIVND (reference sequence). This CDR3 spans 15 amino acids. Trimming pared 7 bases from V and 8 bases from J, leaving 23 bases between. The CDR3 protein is CASTSQTSEGRGYTF. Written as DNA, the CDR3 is TGTGCCAGTACCTCCCAGACCAGTGAGGGTCGGGGCTACACCTTC.

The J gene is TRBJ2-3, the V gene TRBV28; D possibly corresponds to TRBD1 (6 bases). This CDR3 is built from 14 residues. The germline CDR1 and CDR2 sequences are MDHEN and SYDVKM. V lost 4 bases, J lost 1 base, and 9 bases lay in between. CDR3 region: CASSSAGGTDTQYF. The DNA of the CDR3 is TGTGCCAGCAGTTCCGCAGGGGGCACAGATACGCAGTATTTT.

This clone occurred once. The CDR3 DNA is TGTGCCAGCAGCTTCTCTATCGGCGAGCAGTACTTC. It is translated as CASSFSIGEQYF. J is TRBJ2-7 and V is TRBV14; D unclear. CDR1 SGHDN and CDR2 FVKESK come from the germline V gene. The CDR3 consists of 12 residues. Trimming took 5 bases from V and 6 from J, leaving 11 bases between them.

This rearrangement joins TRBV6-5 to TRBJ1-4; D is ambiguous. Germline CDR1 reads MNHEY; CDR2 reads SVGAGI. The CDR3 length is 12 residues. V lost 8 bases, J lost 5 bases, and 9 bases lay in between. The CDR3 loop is CASRRLNEKLFF. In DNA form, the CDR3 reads TGTGCCAGCCGGCGGCTAAATGAAAAACTGTTTTTT.

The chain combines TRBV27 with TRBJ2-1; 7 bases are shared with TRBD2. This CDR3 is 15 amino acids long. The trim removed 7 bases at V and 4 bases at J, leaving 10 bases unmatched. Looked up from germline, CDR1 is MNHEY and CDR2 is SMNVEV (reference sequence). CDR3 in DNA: TGTGCCAGCATCCATACGGGAGGCTCTTACAATGAGCAGTTCTTC. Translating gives CASIHTGGSYNEQFF.